This paragraph covers one T cell receptor beta chain sequence. It lacks a known antigen. Base quality data are lacking; no much larger clone is found one base away. The record originates from a study of blood T cell repertoires in COVID-19 (TCRdb year 2020). Context from the whole study: The collaborator samples originated in the United States, Italy and Spain and spanned the acute and convalescent phases of COVID-19. The repertoires were released in a freely available public database intended as a resource for research on the immune response to SARS-CoV-2. The samples were drawn from two sources: the first 160 participants of the ongoing ImmuneRACE study, and 1,254 subjects contributed by 6 global collaborators. The prospective study material was composed of cDNA or gDNA derived from T cells, B-cell-depleted T cells, or PBMCs. Subjects who had been exposed to COVID-19, were actively infected with it, or had recovered from it provided the deeply sampled blood TCRbeta repertoires that made up the dataset. A de-identified subject ID, COVID-19 status, age in years and sex were almost always included in the sample metadata. HLA class I and class II types, where available, came from metadata supplied by the sample provider rather than from assay-based typing. General findings and caveats noted by the study authors: Clinical and demographic metadata were provided uncurated, with the amount varying by source and participant.

Clipping removes 6 bases from V and 1 base from J, with 6 as the unmatched junction base count. Per the germline V gene, SNHLY is the CDR1 and FYNNEI is the CDR2. The CDR3 holds 15 amino acids from the cysteine to the phenylalanine. Of the read, only the CDR3 DNA is kept; its 45 bases are in frame from base 1. The immunoSEQ Assay, a bias-controlled multiplex PCR, was used to amplify TCRbeta CDR3 regions from genomic DNA. In the source study's methods: The number of nucleated cells in each sample was estimated from the amplification of reference gene primers within the assay. Sequence reads were collapsed and filtered to measure the absolute abundance of every unique TCRbeta CDR3 rearrangement. Productive Simpson clonality was computed per sample as the square root of Simpson's diversity index over productive rearrangements. TCRdb mirrors the immuneACCESS table, restricted to in-frame sequences. Some clones are absent from its copies; in checked studies, under half trace to an unresolved V gene, and the reason for the others is unknown. The DNA gave D and trimming, while V, J and clone size come from that table. The sample table contains about 280,000 clones; only one count was recorded for 70% to 90% of them. The top ten constitute almost 9.5% of the sample.

The collaborating institutions used their own protocols to collect whole blood in K2EDTA tubes. For TCRbeta analysis, collaborators shipped samples as frozen whole blood, isolated PBMCs, or DNA extracted from either of those sample types. Sequenced input: peripheral blood. The chain was built from TRBV2 and TRBJ1-1, with TRBD1 identical over 9 junction bases. This clonotype was obtained from a man in his late teens or twenties with active or convalescent COVID-19. The nucleotides are TGTGCCAGCAGAACAGGGGGCGCCGGGAACACTGAAGCTTTCTTT. Its protein product is CASRTGGAGNTEAFF.